The 31 T cell receptor beta chains listed next were all sequenced from one sample in a study of T-cell reconstitution after alpha-beta-depleted transplantation in children. Construction of the TCRbeta library involved unique molecular identifiers. TCRdb re-derived calls from the PCR reads in MiXCR, one entry per CDR3 protein. The repertoire holds hundreds of thousands of distinct CDR3 sequences, with 10% to 13% as singletons. The sample in question was PBMCs, obtained before TCRalphabeta/CD19-depleted stem cell transplant. All receptors derive from a child younger than 10 with inherited bone marrow failure, due to receive a stem cell transplant.

The table lists this clonotype with many counts. The chain uses TRBV29-1 and TRBJ2-1; D is undetermined. The length of the CDR3 is 14 residues. Germline lookup yields CDR1 SQVTM and CDR2 ANQGSEA. The V end lost 0 bases, the J end lost 6 bases, and 12 bases lay between the germline ends. The chain's CDR3 is CSVEDLGDGNEQFF. The CDR3 nucleotides read TGCAGCGTTGAAGATCTTGGGGATGGCAATGAGCAGTTCTTC.

A few counts support this clonotype. V gene TRBV18 combines with J gene TRBJ1-1; D not resolved. The ends were cut back, 3 bases at V and 3 bases at J, with 11 bases in the middle. CDR1 KGHSH and CDR2 LQKENI come from the germline V gene. The CDR3 has 14 amino acids. The CDR3 protein is CASSPRGQDTEAFF. CDR3 coding DNA: TGTGCCAGCTCACCCCGCGGGCAGGACACTGAAGCTTTCTTT.

This clonotype occurred many times. This sequence joins TRBV6-5 and TRBJ2-3; tentative D call: TRBD2 (5 bases). CDR1 MNHEY and CDR2 SVGAGI come from the germline V gene. This CDR3 contains 14 residues. The V end lost 4 bases, the J end lost 0 bases, and 8 bases lay between the germline ends. The CDR3 here is CASSFRGSTDTQYF. In nucleotides, the CDR3 is TGTGCCAGCAGTTTTCGAGGGAGCACAGATACGCAGTATTTT.

This clonotype was recorded at least ten times. The rearrangement joins TRBV11-3 to TRBJ2-7, with 10 bases lining up with TRBD1. Germline CDR1 reads SGHNT; CDR2 reads YENEEA. Germline trimming cut 6 bases from V and 7 bases from J; bases unmatched to any gene: 6. The length of the CDR3 is 13 residues. CDR3 residues: CASSDRGLKEQYF. The CDR3 DNA reads TGTGCCAGCAGTGACAGGGGGCTTAAAGAGCAGTACTTC.

The CDR3, as DNA: TGCGCCAGCAGCCAAGTGTCGCTAGTCTCCTACGAGCAGTACTTC. This encodes CASSQVSLVSYEQYF. This sequence joins TRBV4-1 and TRBJ2-7; no clear D gene. CDR3 size: 15 residues. Germline lookup yields CDR1 MGHRA and CDR2 YSYEKL. The V end lost 1 base, the J end lost 0 bases, and 10 bases lay between the germline ends.

In this sample, this clonotype turned up many times. This rearrangement joins TRBV5-1 to TRBJ2-5, with 7 bases aligning to TRBD2. This CDR3 spans 13 amino acids. The germline gives CDR1 SGHRS, CDR2 YFSETQ. The J segment lost 4 bases and the V segment lost 7 bases, leaving 7 bases of the junction unmatched. In DNA, the CDR3 is TGCGCCAGCGGGGAGGGCCCTCGAGAGACCCAGTACTTC. Translated: CASGEGPRETQYF.

This clonotype was counted many times. The rearrangement joins TRBV12-3 or TRBV12-4 to TRBJ2-5, with D unclear. CDR3 length: 14 residues. V was trimmed by 3 bases and J by 6 bases, leaving 14 bases between them. CDR3 protein: CASSFASLLKTQYF. The CDR3 DNA is TGTGCCAGCAGTTTCGCCTCCCTGCTTAAGACCCAGTACTTC.

This clonotype was found many times. The chain recombines TRBV12-3 or TRBV12-4 with TRBJ2-2; D not certain. V dropped 7 bases and J dropped 6 bases, with 15 bases sitting between them. The CDR3 consists of 14 residues. The CDR3 DNA follows: TGTGCCAGCACCCTCTACGGTGGCCCCGGGGAGCTGTTTTTT. Residues: CASTLYGGPGELFF.

The chain recombines TRBV20-1 with TRBJ2-2; D perhaps matches TRBD2 (5 bases). The CDR3 consists of 14 residues. Germline values: CDR1 DFQATT, CDR2 SNEGSKA (reference sequence). V shed 4 bases and J shed 5 bases, with 14 bases lying between them. The CDR3 DNA reads TGCAGTGCTACAGACCCCCGGGATACCGGGGAGCTGTTTTTT. Its translation: CSATDPRDTGELFF.

The gene calls are TRBV27 and TRBJ2-7; no reliable D call. The CDR3 is 13 amino acids. Germline assignment: CDR1 MNHEY and CDR2 SMNVEV (reference sequence). V was cut by 3 bases and J by 2 bases, with 8 bases left in between. The CDR3 region is CASSFAVPYEQYF. Written as DNA, the CDR3 is TGTGCCAGCAGTTTTGCCGTTCCCTACGAGCAGTACTTC.

Ten or more counts support this clonotype. V and J are TRBV7-9 and TRBJ2-3, with D maybe TRBD1 (6 bases). CDR3 length: 14 residues. The germline CDR1 and CDR2 sequences are SEHNR and FQNEAQ (reference sequence). Trimming removed 5 bases at V and 7 bases at J, with 16 bases between. CDR3 coding DNA: TGTGCCAGCAGCGCCGGGACCAGGGGTCATACGCAGTATTTT. Translated, it gives CASSAGTRGHTQYF.

This clonotype was counted at least ten times. The gene calls are TRBV30 and TRBJ2-3, with 10 positions matching TRBD2. There are 15 residues in the CDR3. The ends lost 2 bases at V and 2 bases at J; junction bases unmatched: 4. The germline V gene encodes CDR1 GTSNPN and CDR2 SVGIG (reference sequence). The CDR3 DNA follows: TGTGCCTGGAGTATCGGACTAGCGGACACAGATACGCAGTATTTT. It specifies CAWSIGLADTDTQYF.

The rearrangement joins TRBV28 to TRBJ2-5, with unresolved D. Trimming cost V 7 bases and J 0 bases, with 9 bases left between them. CDR1 and CDR2 (germline): MDHEN, SYDVKM. The CDR3 covers 13 residues. The CDR3, as DNA: TGTGCCAGCAATAGCAGGAACCAAGAGACCCAGTACTTC. Translated, it gives CASNSRNQETQYF. The variable domain in full, with the rest retrieved from reference TRBV28 and TRBJ2-5, is DVKVTQSSRYLVKRTGEKVFLECVQDMDHENMFWYRQDPGLGLRLIYFSYDVKMKEKGDIPEGYSVSREKKERFSLILESASTNQTSMYLCASNSRNQETQYFGPGTRLLVL.

This clonotype has at least ten counts. V gene TRBV5-1 combines with J gene TRBJ1-1; D is unclear. The germline V and J ends were trimmed by 4 bases and 0 bases, with 7 bases remaining between them. CDR1 and CDR2 from the germline V gene are SGHRS and YFSETQ. CDR3 length: 13 amino acids. CDR3 DNA: TGCGCCAGCAGCGCCGGGGTGAACACTGAAGCTTTCTTT. This gives the protein CASSAGVNTEAFF.

This clonotype has a count of ten or more. One junction end disagrees with the germline gene, perhaps due to a read error. The chain couples TRBV24-1 to TRBJ1-1; D is ambiguous. Germline V gene lookup returns CDR1 KGHDR and CDR2 SFDVKD. The CDR3 runs to 13 residues. CDR3 region: CATLTPTLIIDQF. The CDR3, as DNA: TGTGCCACCCTAACCCCCACACTCATTATAGACCAGTTT.

This clonotype was seen repeatedly, ten times or more. The chain is built from TRBV6-5 and TRBJ1-5, with TRBD1 matching over 7 bases. The CDR3 runs to 14 residues. Trimming cost V 2 bases and J 5 bases; bases outside gene matches: 3. Germline-derived CDR1 and CDR2 are MNHEY and SVGAGI. For the CDR3, the DNA is TGTGCCAGCAGTTACGCCCAGGGGGATCAGCCCCAGCATTTT. Translating it yields CASSYAQGDQPQHF.

This clonotype was observed at least ten times. The J gene is TRBJ1-3, the V gene TRBV6-1; D may be TRBD1 (5 bases). V was cut by 6 bases and J by 2 bases, with 8 bases left in between. CDR3 length equals 13 residues. Germline V CDR1 and CDR2: MNHNS, SASEGT. Here the CDR3 reads CASRPGPGNTIYF. In DNA, the CDR3 is TGTGCCAGCAGACCAGGGCCTGGAAACACCATATATTTT.

As for this clonotype: Since a much larger clone is just one base distant, this may be a read error. The chain combines TRBV20-1 with TRBJ1-1; D gene uncertain. The germline V and J ends were trimmed by 2 bases and 3 bases, with 16 bases remaining between them. This CDR3 has 15 amino acids. Germline lookup yields CDR1 DFQATT and CDR2 SNEGSKA (reference sequence). The CDR3 DNA follows: TGCAGTGCTAGATATTTTATTAAGAGGGACACTGAAGCTTTCTTT. This codes for CSARYFIKRDTEAFF.

Many counts were recorded for this clonotype. The chain uses TRBV30 and TRBJ2-7; 8 nucleotides agree with TRBD1. V shed 4 bases and J 3 bases; nucleotides not matched to a gene: 8. The CDR3 loop spans 14 amino acids. Looked up from germline, CDR1 is GTSNPN and CDR2 is SVGIG (reference sequence). The CDR3 loop is CAWITTGGDYEQYF. DNA for the CDR3: TGTGCCTGGATTACAACAGGGGGTGACTACGAGCAGTACTTC. The entire variable domain, with the rest obtained from reference TRBV30 and TRBJ2-7, is as follows: SQTIHQWPATLVQPVGSPLSLECTVEGTSNPNLYWYRQAAGRGLQLLFYSVGIGQISSEVPQNLSASRPQDRQFILSSKKLLLSDSGFYLCAWITTGGDYEQYFGPGTRLTVT.

This clonotype has just a few counts. The rearrangement links TRBV7-2 to TRBJ2-3; TRBD2 agrees at 7 bases. The V gene's germline CDR1 is SGHTA and CDR2 FQGNSA. The CDR3 totals 14 residues. V dropped 5 bases and J dropped 6; count of bases not matched to a gene: 8. The CDR3 DNA is TGTGCCAGCAGCCCGTGGGCGGGAGCTGATACGCAGTATTTT. It specifies CASSPWAGADTQYF.

At least ten counts were recorded for this clonotype. The gene calls are TRBV6-2 or TRBV6-3 and TRBJ2-7, with D possibly called TRBD1 or TRBD2 (7 bases each). Trimming cost V 2 bases and J 3 bases, with 17 bases left between them. This CDR3 is 16 amino acids long. Germline lookup yields CDR1 MNHEY and CDR2 SVGEGT. As DNA, the CDR3 is TGTGCCAGCAGTTACGGGGAGGGGGCGACTCTCTACGAGCAGTACTTC. Its translation: CASSYGEGATLYEQYF.

In its sample, this clonotype was seen many times. This chain connects TRBV28 to TRBJ1-5; a possible D gene is TRBD1 (5 bases). Germline V gene sequence: CDR1 MDHEN, CDR2 SYDVKM. This CDR3 is 16 amino acids long. The V and J ends lost 4 bases and 2 bases respectively, with 15 bases between them. The CDR3 loop is CASSSPRGFRNQPQHF. As DNA, the CDR3 is TGTGCCAGCAGTTCTCCGAGGGGCTTCCGCAATCAGCCCCAGCATTTT.

This clonotype came up many times. The chain has TRBV6-1 and TRBJ2-1, with TRBD2 matching over 10 bases. The CDR3 has 19 amino acids. Trimming cost V 5 bases and J 3 bases; bases outside gene matches: 16. Germline V CDR1 and CDR2: MNHNS, SASEGT. The CDR3 DNA follows: TGTGCCAGCAGTCAAGGGAGAGATAGCGGGAGGAATGACTACAATGAGCAGTTCTTC. Translated, it gives CASSQGRDSGRNDYNEQFF.

A note on this clonotype: Possible read error: a much larger clone is one base away. This chain joins TRBV15 and TRBJ2-7; no clear D. This CDR3 is 13 amino acids long. Trimming took 3 bases from V and 5 from J, leaving 11 bases between them. The germline gives CDR1 LNHNV, CDR2 YYDKDF (reference sequence). In DNA form, the CDR3 reads TGTGCCACCAGCAGGGGCTGGGCAAACGAGCAGTACTTC. It codes for CATSRGWANEQYF.

This clonotype was found many times. The V and J genes are TRBV4-3 and TRBJ2-7, with TRBD2 matching over 10 bases. The germline CDR1 and CDR2 sequences are LGHNA and YSLEER. J lost 4 bases, V lost 0 bases, and 9 bases had no gene match. This CDR3 spans 17 amino acids. CDR3 amino acids: CASSQENVASGSYEQYF. DNA of the CDR3: TGCGCCAGCAGCCAAGAGAACGTGGCTAGCGGGAGTTACGAGCAGTACTTC.

Only a few counts were recorded for this clonotype. The chain combines TRBV19 with TRBJ1-5; TRBD1 agrees at 8 bases. V shed 5 bases and J 1 base; nucleotides not matched to a gene: 7. CDR3 length: 16 residues. Per germline, CDR1 LNHDA and CDR2 SQIVND (reference sequence). CDR3 nucleotides: TGTGCCAGTAGTTCCTGGACAGGGCTCAGCAATCAGCCCCAGCATTTT. It codes for CASSSWTGLSNQPQHF.

This clonotype showed up many times. The chain combines TRBV29-1 with TRBJ2-2; tentative D call: TRBD2 (6 bases). CDR1 SQVTM and CDR2 ANQGSEA come from the germline V gene. The CDR3 contains 13 residues. Trimming stripped 7 bases from V and 5 bases from J, with 14 bases between. The CDR3 bases are TGCAGCGCGGAGGACTATACAACCGGGGAGCTGTTTTTT. Its protein is CSAEDYTTGELFF.

This clonotype turned up a few times. The chain couples TRBV20-1 to TRBJ1-5, with D possibly TRBD1 on 6 matching bases. Germline V CDR1 and CDR2: DFQATT, SNEGSKA (reference sequence). V lost 5 bases and J lost 7, with 12 bases in between. The CDR3 is 12 amino acids. CDR3 sequence reads: CSAPQGSQPQHF. The CDR3 nucleotides read TGCAGTGCTCCCCAGGGGTCCCAGCCCCAGCATTTT.

Many counts were recorded for this clonotype. V and J are TRBV15 and TRBJ2-7; D not resolved. Trimming removed 8 bases from V and 5 bases from J, with 16 bases in between. CDR1 is LNHNV, CDR2 YYDKDF, per germline (reference sequence). The CDR3 contains 13 residues. In DNA, the CDR3 is TGTGCCACCGCTTCGGGCCCCTGGAACGAGCAGTACTTC. It codes for CATASGPWNEQYF. Drawing the rest from reference TRBV15 and TRBJ2-7, the complete variable domain is DAMVIQNPRYQVTQFGKPVTLSCSQTLNHNVMYWYQQKSSQAPKLLFHYYDKDFNNEADTPDNFQSRRPNTSFCFLDIRSPGLGDTAMYLCATASGPWNEQYFGPGTRLTVT.

In its sample, this clonotype was seen many times. The chain couples TRBV7-8 to TRBJ1-2; no reliable D call. This CDR3 region has 11 residues. Germline CDR1 reads SGHVS; CDR2 reads FQNEAQ. Trimming removed 4 bases at V and 3 bases at J, with 3 bases between. The CDR3 region has the DNA TGTGCCAGCAGCTCCTACTATGGCTACACCTTC. It encodes CASSSYYGYTF. The full variable domain, its missing parts supplied by reference TRBV7-8 and TRBJ1-2, is GAGVSQSPRYKVAKRGQDVALRCDPISGHVSLFWYQQALGQGPEFLTYFQNEAQLDKSGLPSDRFFAERPEGSVSTLKIQRTQQEDSAVYLCASSSYYGYTFGSGTRLTVV.

This clonotype was counted many times. The chain has TRBV28 and TRBJ2-7; 7 positions agree with TRBD2. The CDR3 length is 13 residues. With 7 bases clipped from V and 3 bases from J, the junction kept 6 bases outside the gene matches. The V gene's germline CDR1 is MDHEN and CDR2 SYDVKM. The CDR3 coding sequence is TGTGCCAGCAAGGGCGGGAGTCTCTACGAGCAGTACTTC. It encodes CASKGGSLYEQYF.